The rows below give T cell receptor beta chains drawn from one sample of a study of shared clonotypes between healthy human individuals. The assay was immunoSEQ multiplex PCR, and TCRdb's table has in-frame clones only and misses some. This table holds hundreds of thousands of clones, 95% to 97% found once. Sequenced: naive CD8+ T cells sorted from blood. These receptors all stem from a woman aged 25 to 39 in good health. Each CDR3 is given with its conserved first and last residue. The D gene is left open where the match is weak. Clone size is given for some rows only: seen once, a few or many times, or a class if the clone is expanded.

J gene | clone size | V gene | D gene | CDR3 DNA | CDR3 protein
TRBJ2-7 | NA | TRBV7-9 | NA | TGTGCCAGCAGCTTAGGGCTGTGGGCCGAGCAGTACTTC | CASSLGLWAEQYF
TRBJ2-7 | NA | TRBV7-2 | NA | TGTGCCAGCAGCTCCCACGGCGACAGGCACCTCGAGCAGTACTTC | CASSSHGDRHLEQYF
TRBJ2-6 | NA | TRBV18 | NA | TGTGCCAGCTCACCGACGCATCGAGGCAGTGGATCTGGGGCCAACGTCCTGACTTTC | CASSPTHRGSGSGANVLTF
TRBJ1-5 | NA | TRBV19 | TRBD1 | TGTGCCAGTAGTAACCTACAGGGGCGGCTAGATCAGCCCCAGCATTTT | CASSNLQGRLDQPQHF
TRBJ2-7 | NA | TRBV28 | TRBD1 | TGTGCCAGCAGTGGACAGGTTCACTCCTACGAGCAGTACTTC | CASSGQVHSYEQYF
TRBJ1-1 | NA | TRBV6-5 | NA | TGTGCCAGCAGGATGAACACTGAAGCTTTCTTT | CASRMNTEAFF
TRBJ2-7 | once | TRBV10-3 | TRBD1 | TGTGCCATCAGTAACCTTCCGGGACAGGGATACGAGCAGTACTTC | CAISNLPGQGYEQYF
TRBJ2-3 | NA | TRBV11-2 | NA | TGTGCCAGCAGCTTACTCCTAGGGACTTACACAGATACGCAGTATTTT | CASSLLLGTYTDTQYF
TRBJ1-6 | NA | TRBV5-4 | TRBD1 | TGTGCCAGCAGCCCAACAGGGGGCGTAGATTCACCCCTCCACTTT | CASSPTGGVDSPLHF
TRBJ2-7 | NA | TRBV7-6 | TRBD1 | TGTGCCAGCAGCATCGGGACAGACTACGAGCAGTACTTC | CASSIGTDYEQYF
TRBJ2-5 | NA | TRBV5-5 | NA | TGTGCCAGCAGCCTGACAGGCCAACCTGAGACCCAGTACTTC | CASSLTGQPETQYF
TRBJ2-7 | NA | TRBV4-1 | TRBD2 | TGCGCCAGCAGCCAACATATAGCGGGAGGGCGAAACGAGCAGTACTTC | CASSQHIAGGRNEQYF
TRBJ2-7 | NA | TRBV14 | NA | TGTGCCAGCAGCCAAGATCCGTCAGACCCTCAGTACTTC | CASSQDPSDPQYF
TRBJ2-1 | NA | TRBV11-2 | NA | TGTGCCAGCAGCTTAGTTGCGGGTTCCTACAATGAGCAGTTCTTC | CASSLVAGSYNEQFF
TRBJ2-1 | NA | TRBV2 | NA | TGTGCCAGCACAGGGGCCCCGAGGTCCTACAATGAGCAGTTCTTC | CASTGAPRSYNEQFF
TRBJ1-2 | NA | TRBV5-4 | NA | TGTGCCAGCAGCAACAGGGTTCCTAACTATGGCTACACCTTC | CASSNRVPNYGYTF
TRBJ2-3 | NA | TRBV5-6 | TRBD2 | TGTGCCAGCAGCTTGGATGCGGGAGGATCAGATACGCAGTATTTT | CASSLDAGGSDTQYF
TRBJ1-1 | NA | TRBV29-1 | NA | TGCAGCGTTGGGGGGCATCTGAACACTGAAGCTTTCTTT | CSVGGHLNTEAFF
TRBJ2-2 | NA | TRBV15 | TRBD2 | TGTGCCACCAGCGGCCATGAGAGAGGGAGGGCCGGTACCGGGGAGCTGTTTTTT | CATSGHERGRAGTGELFF
TRBJ1-2 | once | TRBV19 | NA | TGTGCCAGTAGGACCAGGACAGAAACTAACTATGGCTACACCTTC | CASRTRTETNYGYTF
TRBJ2-1 | NA | TRBV28 | NA | TGTGCCAGCAGATCAGACTTCAATGAGCAGTTCTTC | CASRSDFNEQFF
TRBJ1-2 | once | TRBV27 | NA | TGTGCCAGCAGTTTAGGGCAGGGGTTTGGCTACACCTTC | CASSLGQGFGYTF
TRBJ1-1 | NA | TRBV13 | TRBD1 | TGTGCCAGCAGCTTAACCACGGGACAGAGGACTGAAGCTTTCTTT | CASSLTTGQRTEAFF
TRBJ2-6 | NA | TRBV11-2 | NA | TGTGCCAGCAGCTTAGAAGAACGTTGGACCGCGAGCTCTGGGGCCAACGTCCTGACTTTC | CASSLEERWTASSGANVLTF
TRBJ2-1 | NA | TRBV10-3 | TRBD2 | TGTGCCATCAGTGAGTCTAGGACTAGCGGGGTCTCAGGCAATGAGCAGTTCTTC | CAISESRTSGVSGNEQFF
TRBJ2-1 | NA | TRBV5-1 | TRBD1 | TGCGCCAGCAGCTTGGAGGCCTCCCTGACAGGGTGGTATGAGCAGTTCTTC | CASSLEASLTGWYEQFF
TRBJ1-3 | NA | TRBV6-1 | NA | TGTGCCAGCAGTGCAGGGCTCGGATACTCTGGAAACACCATATATTTT | CASSAGLGYSGNTIYF
TRBJ2-2 | NA | TRBV28 | TRBD2 | TGTGCCAGCAGTTATGGGACTAGCGGGAGAGGGACCGGGGAGCTGTTTTTT | CASSYGTSGRGTGELFF
TRBJ2-1 | NA | TRBV5-4 | NA | TGTGCCAGCAGCTCTGAGGGGGACCCGTTCTTC | CASSSEGDPFF
TRBJ1-3 | few | TRBV6-1 | NA | TGTGCCAGCGGGGTCGGACAGTCCTCTGGAAACACCATATATTTT | CASGVGQSSGNTIYF
TRBJ1-4 | NA | TRBV28 | NA | TGTGCCAGCAGTATAGACTCTGAAAAACTGTTTTTT | CASSIDSEKLFF